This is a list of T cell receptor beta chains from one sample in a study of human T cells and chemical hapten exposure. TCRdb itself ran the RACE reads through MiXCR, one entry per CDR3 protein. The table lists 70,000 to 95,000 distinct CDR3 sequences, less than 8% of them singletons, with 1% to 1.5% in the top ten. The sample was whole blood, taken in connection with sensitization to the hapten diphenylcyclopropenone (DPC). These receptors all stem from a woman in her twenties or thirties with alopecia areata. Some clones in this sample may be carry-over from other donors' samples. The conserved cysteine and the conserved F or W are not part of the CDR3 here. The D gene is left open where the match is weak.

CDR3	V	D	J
ASGQGVNTEAF	TRBV10-3	TRBD1	TRBJ1-1
SGTAGGNEQF	TRBV29-1	TRBD2	TRBJ2-1
ASSLQGRSNQPQH	TRBV12-3/TRBV12-4	.	TRBJ1-5
AWIGQRVTYNEQF	TRBV30	.	TRBJ2-1
ASSSLGLAGSRETQY	TRBV5-1	TRBD2	TRBJ2-5
ASSLIEALEADTQY	TRBV7-2	.	TRBJ2-3
ASSPPNRGLYQPQH	TRBV18	TRBD1	TRBJ1-5
ASSHSGTVTEAF	TRBV3-1	TRBD1	TRBJ1-1
ASSPTGQATGELF	TRBV18	.	TRBJ2-2
ATSRDSPGTGVGEKLF	TRBV15	TRBD1	TRBJ1-4
ASRVGTDTQY	TRBV5-1	.	TRBJ2-3
ASSLSPGTGEQY	TRBV7-3	.	TRBJ2-7
ASKEGVGELF	TRBV5-1	.	TRBJ2-2
ASSPGALEQY	TRBV7-2	.	TRBJ2-7
ASSQLQGLETQY	TRBV14	TRBD1	TRBJ2-5
ASSLIGAVNTEAF	TRBV5-1	.	TRBJ1-1
ATSRGQESNEKLF	TRBV15	.	TRBJ1-4
ASSLSATNEKLF	TRBV5-5	.	TRBJ1-4